Following are 9 T cell receptor beta chains from one sample sequenced in a study of blood T cell repertoires in COVID-19. Libraries were prepared by immunoSEQ multiplex PCR; TCRdb keeps only in-frame clonotypes and omits some of them. The data show 35,000 to 45,000 clones, approximately 80% seen once. Sequenced material: peripheral blood. Source of these receptors: a human donor in a cohort sampled during active COVID-19.

This chain links TRBV19 with TRBJ1-4; D is ambiguous. V lost 10 bases, J lost 8 bases, and 17 bases lay in between. CDR1 is LNHDA, CDR2 SQIVND, per germline (reference sequence). CDR3 size: 13 residues. The DNA for the CDR3 is TGTGCCACCTCGGCGGGGTTCAGGGAAAAACTGTTTTTT. It codes for CATSAGFREKLFF.

The chain is built from TRBV27 and TRBJ2-7; 12 bases are shared with TRBD2. With 5 bases clipped from V and 4 bases from J, the junction kept 6 bases outside the gene matches. CDR1 MNHEY and CDR2 SMNVEV come from the germline V gene (reference sequence). The length of the CDR3 is 15 residues. Here the CDR3 reads CASSLTSGRTYEQYF. The CDR3, as DNA: TGTGCCAGCAGTCTAACTAGCGGGAGGACTTACGAGCAGTACTTC.

This chain links TRBV5-1 with TRBJ2-3; D possibly corresponds to TRBD2 (6 bases). CDR1 is SGHRS, CDR2 YFSETQ, per germline. The CDR3 is 13 amino acids. Trimming removed 4 bases at V and 1 base at J, with 7 bases between. The CDR3 nucleotides read TGCGCCAGCAGCCCGGGGGGCACAGATACGCAGTATTTT. It codes for CASSPGGTDTQYF.

The rearrangement links TRBV24-1 to TRBJ2-1; 9 bases map to TRBD2. Trimming cost V 3 bases and J 4 bases; bases outside gene matches: 6. CDR3 length: 16 residues. The V gene's germline CDR1 is KGHDR and CDR2 SFDVKD. The CDR3: CATSDNLAGTYNEQFF. Here the CDR3 DNA reads TGTGCCACCAGTGATAATCTAGCGGGAACTTACAATGAGCAGTTCTTC.

The V gene is TRBV2, the J gene TRBJ1-6; D remains ambiguous. Germline CDR1 SNHLY, CDR2 FYNNEI. The V end lost 8 bases, the J end lost 0 bases, and 8 bases lay between the germline ends. This CDR3 has 14 amino acids. CDR3 residues: CASEANSYNSPLHF. The CDR3, as DNA: TGTGCCAGCGAGGCCAACTCCTATAATTCACCCCTCCACTTT.

The rearrangement uses TRBV5-1 and TRBJ2-7; D may be TRBD1 (6 bases). From germline, CDR1 is SGHRS and CDR2 YFSETQ. The ends were cut back, 0 bases at V and 0 bases at J, with 7 bases in the middle. This CDR3 has 14 amino acids. The CDR3 nucleotides read TGCGCCAGCAGCTTGGGACAGGTCTCCTACGAGCAGTACTTC. Protein: CASSLGQVSYEQYF.

The V call is TRBV3-1 (or the pseudogene TRBV3-2), the J call TRBJ2-2; TRBD2 aligns across 14 bases. Germline V gene sequence: CDR1 LGHDT, CDR2 YNNKEL (reference sequence). The length of the CDR3 is 19 residues. The trim removed 7 bases at V and 1 base at J, leaving 11 bases unmatched. The DNA of the CDR3 is TGTGCCAGCAAAGGGGGAGGAGGGACTAGCGGGAGGAACACCGGGGAGCTGTTTTTT. Amino acid sequence: CASKGGGGTSGRNTGELFF.

V usage is TRBV7-9 and J usage is TRBJ1-3, with TRBD1 as a possible D gene (6 bases). The ends were cut back, 1 base at V and 2 bases at J, with 6 bases in the middle. Germline assignment: CDR1 SEHNR and CDR2 FQNEAQ (reference sequence). This CDR3 has 14 residues. CDR3 nucleotides: TGTGCCAGCAGCTTAGGGGACACTGGAAACACCATATATTTT. The encoded protein is CASSLGDTGNTIYF.

This clone occurred a few times. The V gene is TRBV6-6, the J gene TRBJ2-4; weak D call: TRBD2 (5 bases). The ends were cut back, 8 bases at V and 3 bases at J, with 11 bases in the middle. Germline assignment: CDR1 MNHNY and CDR2 SVGAGI (reference sequence). The CDR3 spans 13 residues. The CDR3 DNA sequence: TGTGCCAGCTTCGAGGGTGTCAAAAACATTCAGTACTTC. As protein: CASFEGVKNIQYF.